This T cell receptor beta chain was obtained from a study of radiotherapy plus CTLA-4 blockade in lung cancer. Study-wide findings and caveats: TCR clones of tumor origin grew in blood after radiotherapy plus ipilimumab.

This clone turned up a few times. The antigen is not known. The junction departs from the called germline gene at one end, perhaps through a read error. This CDR3 is built from 14 residues. Germline assignment: CDR1 SSHAT and CDR2 FNYEAQ (reference sequence). TCRdb's table, derived via immunoSEQ multiplex PCR, lists solely in-frame clones and lacks some. The sample gives about 80,000 clones, more than 60% of which show up once; approximately 22% is in the top ten. This specimen consisted of peripheral blood, obtained from a patient treated with radiotherapy plus ipilimumab. This clonotype was obtained from a human donor with non-small cell lung cancer whose response to radiotherapy plus ipilimumab could not be evaluated. Some clones in this sample may be carry-over from other donors' samples. The V and J genes are TRBV7-7 and TRBJ2-3; possible D gene TRBD2, 7 bases. The CDR3 coding sequence is TGTGCTAGCAGCTCCGGGGGGCTCGAAGATACGCAGTATTTT. Its translation is CASSSGGLEDTQYF. The full variable domain, its missing parts supplied by reference TRBV7-7 and TRBJ2-3, is GAGVSQSPRYKVTKRGQDVTLRCDPISSHATLYWYQQALGQGPEFLTYFNYEAQPDKSGLPSDRFSAERPEGSISTLTIQRTEQRDSAMYRCASSSGGLEDTQYFGPGTRLTVL.